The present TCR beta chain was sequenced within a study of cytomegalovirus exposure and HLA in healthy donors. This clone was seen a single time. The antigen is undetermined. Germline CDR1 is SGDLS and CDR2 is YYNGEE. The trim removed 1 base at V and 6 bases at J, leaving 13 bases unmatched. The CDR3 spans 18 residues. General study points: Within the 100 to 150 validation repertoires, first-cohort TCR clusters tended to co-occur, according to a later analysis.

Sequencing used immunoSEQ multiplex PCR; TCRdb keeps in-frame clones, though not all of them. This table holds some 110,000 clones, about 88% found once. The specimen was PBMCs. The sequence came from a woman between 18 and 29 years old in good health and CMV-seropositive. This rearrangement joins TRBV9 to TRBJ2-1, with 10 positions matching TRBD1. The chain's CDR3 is CASSVSGSGQGGFNEQFF. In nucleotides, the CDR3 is TGTGCCAGCAGCGTATCCGGAAGTGGACAGGGGGGGTTCAATGAGCAGTTCTTC.